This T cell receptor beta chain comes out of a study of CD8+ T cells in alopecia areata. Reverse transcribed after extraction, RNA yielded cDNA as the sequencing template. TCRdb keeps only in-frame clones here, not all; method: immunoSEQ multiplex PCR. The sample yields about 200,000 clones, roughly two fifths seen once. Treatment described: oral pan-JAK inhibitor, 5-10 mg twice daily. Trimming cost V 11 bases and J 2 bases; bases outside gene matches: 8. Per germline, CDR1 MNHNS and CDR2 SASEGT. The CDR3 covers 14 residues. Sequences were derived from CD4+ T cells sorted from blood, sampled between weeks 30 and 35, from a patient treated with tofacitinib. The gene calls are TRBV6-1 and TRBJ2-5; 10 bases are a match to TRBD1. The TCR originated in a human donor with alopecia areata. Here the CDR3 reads CALKGQGIQETQYF. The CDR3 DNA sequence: TGTGCCTTGAAGGGACAGGGGATTCAAGAGACCCAGTACTTC.